The present entry profiles one T cell receptor (beta chain) with its context. Its cognate antigen is unknown. Full-length variable regions came from constant-region reverse primers plus semi-nested Nested Universal Primer A PCR. TCRdb re-derived calls from the 5' RACE reads in MiXCR, one entry per CDR3 protein. Of 45,000 to 60,000 distinct CDR3 sequences in the sample, roughly 22% were seen once. Findings of the study overall: The larger-cohort validation was restricted to a single TCR beta V-J rearrangement rather than whole repertoires. Tumor-infiltrating Treg TCR alpha and beta sequences overlapped most with tumor naive CD4+ T cells, then blood naive. Tumor memory CD4+ T cell TCR gene usage was found to cluster with blood and lymph node memory CD4+ cells and with lymph node naive CD4+ cells.

V was clipped by 8 bases and J by 6 bases; unmatched bases: 16. The CDR3 is 18 residues long. From germline, CDR1 is SEHNR and CDR2 FQNEAQ (reference sequence). This chain links TRBV7-9 with TRBJ2-3, with 14 bases fitting TRBD2. The sequence was collected from a female donor with breast cancer. Sequencing was performed on tumor-infiltrating naive CD4+ T cells sorted from the breast tumor. Subset defined: naive CD4+ T cells, CD4+CD45RA+CD25-. CDR3 DNA: TGTGCCAGCGAGAGTTGGGCGGGACTAGCGGGAGTAGTGGATACGCAGTATTTT. Translation: CASESWAGLAGVVDTQYF.